The 29 T cell receptor beta chains below all came from one sample that was sequenced in a study of cytomegalovirus exposure and HLA in healthy donors. The study ran its PCR with 60 Vbeta and 13 Jbeta primers. Libraries were prepared by immunoSEQ multiplex PCR; TCRdb keeps only in-frame clonotypes and omits some of them. This sample has 90,000 to 150,000 clones, with 75% to 90% found just once. The sequencing sample was made of PBMCs. These receptors all come from a man between 45 and 60 years old in good health and CMV-seronegative.

Regarding this clone: The same CDR3 arises from other DNA sequences in this sample as well. The CDR3 loop reads CASSPGGRGTDTQYF. The DNA for the CDR3 is TGTGCCAGCAGCCCAGGGGGCAGGGGGACAGATACGCAGTATTTT. This rearrangement joins TRBV7-3 to TRBJ2-3; 8 positions match TRBD1. Germline lookup yields CDR1 SGHTA and CDR2 FQGTGA. The V gene end was trimmed by 5 bases and the J gene end by 3 bases; junction bases not matched to a gene: 7. The CDR3 has 15 amino acids. Full variable domain (outside the CDR3, taken from reference TRBV7-3 and TRBJ2-3): GAGVSQTPSNKVTEKGKYVELRCDPISGHTALYWYRQSLGQGPEFLIYFQGTGAADDSGLPNDRFFAVRPEGSVSTLKIQRTERGDSAVYLCASSPGGRGTDTQYFGPGTRLTVL.

There are a few counts of this clone. The chain combines TRBV5-1 with TRBJ2-7; 8 bases align to TRBD2. Germline trimming cut 1 base from V and 3 bases from J; bases unmatched to any gene: 3. This CDR3 has 14 residues. CDR1 and CDR2 (germline): SGHRS, YFSETQ. The CDR3 nucleotides are TGCGCCAGCAGCTTGTCCGGGGGGGACTACGAGCAGTACTTC. Translated, it gives CASSLSGGDYEQYF.

The chain has TRBV27 and TRBJ1-2; D not resolved. Germline CDR1 is MNHEY and CDR2 is SMNVEV (reference sequence). This CDR3 spans 12 amino acids. Deletions cut 6 bases from V and 8 bases from J, with 13 bases between. The DNA of the CDR3 is TGTGCCAGCAGGTCAGGAGGCCACGGCTACACCTTC. Translation gives CASRSGGHGYTF.

V gene TRBV19 combines with J gene TRBJ1-1; no clear D. Germline-derived CDR1 and CDR2 are LNHDA and SQIVND (reference sequence). Trimming pared 11 bases from V and 3 bases from J, leaving 13 bases between. The CDR3 is 12 residues long. The CDR3 loop reads CAASRGYTEAFF. CDR3 sequence (DNA): TGTGCCGCCAGCCGAGGTTACACTGAAGCTTTCTTT.

The table lists this clone with a few counts. The V and J genes are TRBV7-3 and TRBJ2-1; perhaps TRBD2 as D (7 bases). This CDR3 spans 15 amino acids. Germline CDR1 reads SGHTA; CDR2 reads FQGTGA. The V and J ends lost 6 bases and 3 bases respectively, with 15 bases between them. The CDR3 bases are TGTGCCAGCAGTCCAAAGGGGGGGGACTACAATGAGCAGTTCTTC. Translated: CASSPKGGDYNEQFF.

This clone was detected only a few times. V and J are TRBV5-1 and TRBJ2-2; 8 nucleotides match TRBD2. J gave up 5 bases and V 4 bases, and 10 bases lay outside the gene matches. Germline V gene lookup returns CDR1 SGHRS and CDR2 YFSETQ. This CDR3 comprises 16 residues. CDR3 region: CASSALTSERTGELFF. CDR3 DNA sequence: TGCGCCAGCAGCGCCCTGACTAGCGAGAGGACCGGGGAGCTGTTTTTT. Together with reference TRBV5-1 and TRBJ2-2, the CDR3 gives the full variable domain: KAGVTQTPRYLIKTRGQQVTLSCSPISGHRSVSWYQQTPGQGLQFLFEYFSETQRNKGNFPGRFSGRQFSNSRSEMNVSTLELGDSALYLCASSALTSERTGELFFGEGSRLTVL.

The chain recombines TRBV11-1 with TRBJ1-1; weak D call: TRBD1 (6 bases). Looked up from germline, CDR1 is SGHAT and CDR2 is FQDESV (reference sequence). The V gene lost 4 bases and the J gene lost 6 bases, with 15 bases spanning the gap. The CDR3 is 14 residues long. The CDR3 DNA is TGTGCCAGCAGCTCTACCGACAGGATGGCTGAAGCTTTCTTT. Its translation is CASSSTDRMAEAFF.

J is TRBJ2-1 and V is TRBV6-1; D is possibly TRBD2 (7 bases). The CDR3 spans 13 residues. Per germline, CDR1 MNHNS and CDR2 SASEGT. The germline V and J ends were trimmed by 7 bases and 3 bases, with 10 bases remaining between them. DNA for the CDR3: TGTGCCAGCAACAGGGAGGGCTACAATGAGCAGTTCTTC. Protein sequence: CASNREGYNEQFF.

The J gene is TRBJ2-1, the V gene TRBV29-1, with TRBD2 as a possible D gene (6 bases). The V end was cut by 6 bases, the J end by 7 bases, with 25 bases between. Germline loops: CDR1 SQVTM, CDR2 ANQGSEA. This CDR3 contains 16 residues. The CDR3, as DNA: TGCAGCGTGGCCCTCCGGGAGCGCTTGGACCGAAATGAGCAGTTCTTC. Translated, it gives CSVALRERLDRNEQFF.

The V and J genes are TRBV5-8 and TRBJ1-4; D is ambiguous. The V gene's germline CDR1 is SGHTS and CDR2 YDEGEE. The CDR3 contains 13 residues. V was clipped by 5 bases and J by 4 bases, with 9 bases between them. The CDR3 loop reads CASRKRDNEKLFF. In DNA, the CDR3 is TGTGCCAGCAGAAAACGGGATAATGAAAAACTGTTTTTT. The full variable domain, in which reference TRBV5-8 and TRBJ1-4 provide the parts outside the CDR3, is EAGVTQSPTHLIKTRGQQATLRCSPISGHTSVYWYQQALGLGLQFLLWYDEGEERNRGNFPPRFSGRQFPNYSSELNVNALELEDSALYLCASRKRDNEKLFFGSGTQLSVL.

This sequence joins TRBV9 and TRBJ2-3; 7 bases map to TRBD1. Unmatched junction bases numbered 1, after V lost 0 bases and J lost 0 bases. The germline CDR1 and CDR2 sequences are SGDLS and YYNGEE. CDR3 length equals 15 residues. The CDR3 bases are TGTGCCAGCAGCGTAGAGGGGGCTAGCACAGATACGCAGTATTTT. It specifies CASSVEGASTDTQYF. The whole variable domain, remainder taken from reference TRBV9 and TRBJ2-3, is DSGVTQTPKHLITATGQRVTLRCSPRSGDLSVYWYQQSLDQGLQFLIQYYNGEERAKGNILERFSAQQFPDLHSELNLSSLELGDSALYFCASSVEGASTDTQYFGPGTRLTVL.

The chain recombines TRBV5-4 with TRBJ2-3; D may be TRBD2 (5 bases). The V end was cut by 3 bases, the J end by 0 bases, with 14 bases between. Germline CDR1 SGHNT, CDR2 YYREEE (reference sequence). The CDR3 loop spans 16 amino acids. Here the CDR3 DNA reads TGTGCCAGCAGCTATGCTGGCAGGACTAGCACAGATACGCAGTATTTT. Protein product: CASSYAGRTSTDTQYF.

V usage is TRBV4-2 and J usage is TRBJ2-5; the match to TRBD1 covers 7 bases. The CDR3 runs 16 residues. The V gene end was trimmed by 2 bases and the J gene end by 3 bases; junction bases not matched to a gene: 9. Germline V gene sequence: CDR1 LGHNA, CDR2 YNFKEQ. The CDR3 DNA follows: TGTGCCAGCAGCCAAAATCGACAGGGACCTAAAGAGACCCAGTACTTC. Protein: CASSQNRQGPKETQYF.

This chain uses TRBV27 with TRBJ2-7, with 8 nucleotides matching TRBD2. This CDR3 is 13 amino acids long. V dropped 4 bases and J dropped 5; count of bases not matched to a gene: 4. CDR1 MNHEY and CDR2 SMNVEV come from the germline V gene (reference sequence). The chain's CDR3 is CASSYSGMHEQYF. The CDR3 DNA is TGTGCCAGCAGTTATAGCGGGATGCACGAGCAGTACTTC.

The rearrangement links TRBV6-5 to TRBJ2-1, with TRBD2 matching over 8 bases. J lost 6 bases, V lost 5 bases, and 9 bases had no gene match. CDR1 is MNHEY, CDR2 SVGAGI, per germline. The CDR3 loop spans 15 amino acids. In DNA form, the CDR3 reads TGTGCCAGCAGTCAGGGCGGGGGACTAGGCAATGAGCAGTTCTTC. Amino acid sequence: CASSQGGGLGNEQFF.

The gene calls are TRBV28 and TRBJ1-5; D ambiguous. CDR3 length equals 15 residues. V lost 3 bases and J lost 4, with 13 bases in between. Per germline, CDR1 MDHEN and CDR2 SYDVKM. The CDR3 reads CASSLARIGNQPQHF. The CDR3 nucleotides read TGTGCCAGCAGTTTGGCCAGGATTGGGAATCAGCCCCAGCATTTT.

The chain links TRBV7-2 to TRBJ2-7; 7 bases are shared with TRBD1. The V gene end was trimmed by 3 bases and the J gene end by 0 bases; junction bases not matched to a gene: 5. The CDR3 length is 15 residues. The germline CDR1 and CDR2 sequences are SGHTA and FQGNSA. The CDR3 spells CASSFGQDNSYEQYF. DNA for the CDR3: TGTGCCAGCAGCTTTGGACAGGACAACTCCTACGAGCAGTACTTC.

The V and J genes are TRBV6-5 and TRBJ2-5; no clear D. Between the trimmed V and J ends, which lost 6 bases and 2 bases, there was a span of 10 bases. CDR1 is MNHEY and CDR2 is SVGAGI in the germline V gene. The CDR3 runs 13 residues. CDR3 sequence (DNA): TGTGCCAGCAGGCGATTACAGCAAGAGACCCAGTACTTC. Its protein product is CASRRLQQETQYF.

The V and J genes are TRBV30 and TRBJ1-5; D is uncertain. Trimming took off 2 bases at V and 1 base at J, with 3 bases between the two ends. CDR3 length: 12 amino acids. Per germline, CDR1 GTSNPN and CDR2 SVGIG (reference sequence). The CDR3 DNA is TGTGCCTGGAGTCGGAGCAATCAGCCCCAGCATTTT. Amino acid sequence: CAWSRSNQPQHF.

The genes are TRBV2 and TRBJ2-2, with TRBD1 matching 10 bases. The CDR3 is 13 amino acids. Trimming cost V 10 bases and J 4 bases; bases outside gene matches: 3. Germline values: CDR1 SNHLY, CDR2 FYNNEI. The CDR3 DNA reads as TGTGCCACCGGACAGGGGGGCACCGGGGAGCTGTTTTTT. Protein: CATGQGGTGELFF.

The chain recombines TRBV5-1 with TRBJ2-5; D is perhaps TRBD1 (6 bases). This CDR3 has 16 residues. The germline V and J ends were trimmed by 3 bases and 2 bases, with 17 bases remaining between them. The germline V gene encodes CDR1 SGHRS and CDR2 YFSETQ. Written as DNA, the CDR3 is TGCGCCAGCAGCTCTCTGCTTAGGCAGGGGCAAGAGACCCAGTACTTC. Encoded protein: CASSSLLRQGQETQYF.

This chain joins TRBV5-1 and TRBJ1-1; the D is unclear. V shed 3 bases and J shed 1 base, with 10 bases lying between them. CDR1 and CDR2 (germline): SGHRS, YFSETQ. The CDR3 covers 14 residues. CDR3 protein: CASSSANRNTEAFF. As DNA, the CDR3 is TGCGCCAGCAGCTCAGCAAACAGGAACACTGAAGCTTTCTTT.

The CDR3 loop reads CASSYGGTANSPLHF. CDR3 bases: TGTGCCAGCAGTTACGGAGGGACGGCGAATTCACCCCTCCACTTT. The chain has TRBV6-5 and TRBJ1-6; D may be TRBD1 (5 bases). The V end lost 2 bases, the J end lost 7 bases, and 12 bases lay between the germline ends. Germline V CDR1 and CDR2: MNHEY, SVGAGI. The CDR3 has 15 amino acids.

The rearrangement links TRBV6-5 to TRBJ2-3; 8 bases fit TRBD1. Germline V gene data show CDR1 as MNHEY and CDR2 as SVGAGI. The CDR3 is 14 residues long. Germline trimming cut 5 bases from V and 5 bases from J; bases unmatched to any gene: 6. The CDR3 protein is CASSTNDRGDTQYF. As DNA, the CDR3 is TGTGCCAGCAGTACCAATGACAGGGGAGATACGCAGTATTTT.

A single count supports this clone. The chain joins TRBV27 to TRBJ2-7; a weak D match, TRBD1 (5 bases). V lost 0 bases and J 3 bases, leaving 12 bases between the germline ends. In germline, CDR1 is MNHEY, CDR2 SMNVEV (reference sequence). This CDR3 has 15 residues. The CDR3 DNA reads as TGTGCCAGCAGTTTATCCTGGGGCGCGGTCTACGAGCAGTACTTC. The encoded protein is CASSLSWGAVYEQYF.

CDR3 nucleotides: TGTGCCAGCAGTTACTCGACGCAGGGTGGCTATGGCTACACCTTC. Translating it yields CASSYSTQGGYGYTF. The chain combines TRBV6-6 with TRBJ1-2, with D tentatively TRBD1 (5 bases). The germline V gene has CDR1 MNHNY and CDR2 SVGAGI (reference sequence). With 0 bases removed from V and 4 bases from J, the gap between germline ends came to 12 bases. The CDR3 is 15 residues long.

This rearrangement joins TRBV11-1 to TRBJ1-1; 7 bases fit TRBD1. J was trimmed by 8 bases and V by 3 bases; bases with no gene match: 6. The CDR3 is 13 residues long. Germline CDR1 reads SGHAT; CDR2 reads FQDESV (reference sequence). CDR3 DNA: TGTGCCAGCAGCTTTAGACAGGGAGGAGAAGCTTTCTTT. As protein: CASSFRQGGEAFF.

This chain uses TRBV7-9 with TRBJ2-7; D perhaps matches TRBD1 (6 bases). The CDR3 consists of 16 residues. CDR1 is SEHNR and CDR2 is FQNEAQ in the germline V gene (reference sequence). Trimming left V 5 bases short and J 4 bases short, with 21 bases between. The CDR3 coding sequence is TGTGCCAGCAGCCCCGCGTACAGGGCGGGTGGGTACGAGCAGTACTTC. Its protein is CASSPAYRAGGYEQYF.

Here the CDR3 reads CASRHRGGSPLHF. In DNA, the CDR3 is TGTGCCAGCAGGCACAGGGGGGGTTCACCCCTCCACTTT. The chain employs TRBV11-2 and TRBJ1-6; 8 positions match TRBD1. CDR3 length: 13 residues. V was pared by 6 bases and J by 9 bases, with 4 bases of the junction left unmatched. The germline V gene has CDR1 SGHAT and CDR2 FQNNGV.